The clone carrying this TCR beta chain came up many times. The record originates from a study of T cells in Graves' hyperthyroidism and ophthalmopathy. V lost 3 bases to trimming and J lost 1 base, with 7 bases between them. Germline CDR1 and CDR2: LGHDT and YNNKEL (reference sequence). This CDR3 spans 14 amino acids. TCR beta CDR3 regions were amplified from RNA. First-round RT-PCR with HTBI primers amplified the TCR CDR3 region. TCRdb reanalysed the multiplex PCR reads using MiXCR and keeps one entry per CDR3 protein. Among 600,000 to 900,000 distinct CDR3 sequences listed, about a sixth were seen once.

This chain joins TRBV3-1 and TRBJ1-5, with D uncertain. This clonotype was obtained from a man aged 18 to 30 with Graves' hyperthyroidism. Specimen: blood. The CDR3 here is CASSHLGSNQPQHF. CDR3 nucleotide sequence: TGTGCCAGCAGCCACTTAGGGAGCAATCAGCCCCAGCATTTT.